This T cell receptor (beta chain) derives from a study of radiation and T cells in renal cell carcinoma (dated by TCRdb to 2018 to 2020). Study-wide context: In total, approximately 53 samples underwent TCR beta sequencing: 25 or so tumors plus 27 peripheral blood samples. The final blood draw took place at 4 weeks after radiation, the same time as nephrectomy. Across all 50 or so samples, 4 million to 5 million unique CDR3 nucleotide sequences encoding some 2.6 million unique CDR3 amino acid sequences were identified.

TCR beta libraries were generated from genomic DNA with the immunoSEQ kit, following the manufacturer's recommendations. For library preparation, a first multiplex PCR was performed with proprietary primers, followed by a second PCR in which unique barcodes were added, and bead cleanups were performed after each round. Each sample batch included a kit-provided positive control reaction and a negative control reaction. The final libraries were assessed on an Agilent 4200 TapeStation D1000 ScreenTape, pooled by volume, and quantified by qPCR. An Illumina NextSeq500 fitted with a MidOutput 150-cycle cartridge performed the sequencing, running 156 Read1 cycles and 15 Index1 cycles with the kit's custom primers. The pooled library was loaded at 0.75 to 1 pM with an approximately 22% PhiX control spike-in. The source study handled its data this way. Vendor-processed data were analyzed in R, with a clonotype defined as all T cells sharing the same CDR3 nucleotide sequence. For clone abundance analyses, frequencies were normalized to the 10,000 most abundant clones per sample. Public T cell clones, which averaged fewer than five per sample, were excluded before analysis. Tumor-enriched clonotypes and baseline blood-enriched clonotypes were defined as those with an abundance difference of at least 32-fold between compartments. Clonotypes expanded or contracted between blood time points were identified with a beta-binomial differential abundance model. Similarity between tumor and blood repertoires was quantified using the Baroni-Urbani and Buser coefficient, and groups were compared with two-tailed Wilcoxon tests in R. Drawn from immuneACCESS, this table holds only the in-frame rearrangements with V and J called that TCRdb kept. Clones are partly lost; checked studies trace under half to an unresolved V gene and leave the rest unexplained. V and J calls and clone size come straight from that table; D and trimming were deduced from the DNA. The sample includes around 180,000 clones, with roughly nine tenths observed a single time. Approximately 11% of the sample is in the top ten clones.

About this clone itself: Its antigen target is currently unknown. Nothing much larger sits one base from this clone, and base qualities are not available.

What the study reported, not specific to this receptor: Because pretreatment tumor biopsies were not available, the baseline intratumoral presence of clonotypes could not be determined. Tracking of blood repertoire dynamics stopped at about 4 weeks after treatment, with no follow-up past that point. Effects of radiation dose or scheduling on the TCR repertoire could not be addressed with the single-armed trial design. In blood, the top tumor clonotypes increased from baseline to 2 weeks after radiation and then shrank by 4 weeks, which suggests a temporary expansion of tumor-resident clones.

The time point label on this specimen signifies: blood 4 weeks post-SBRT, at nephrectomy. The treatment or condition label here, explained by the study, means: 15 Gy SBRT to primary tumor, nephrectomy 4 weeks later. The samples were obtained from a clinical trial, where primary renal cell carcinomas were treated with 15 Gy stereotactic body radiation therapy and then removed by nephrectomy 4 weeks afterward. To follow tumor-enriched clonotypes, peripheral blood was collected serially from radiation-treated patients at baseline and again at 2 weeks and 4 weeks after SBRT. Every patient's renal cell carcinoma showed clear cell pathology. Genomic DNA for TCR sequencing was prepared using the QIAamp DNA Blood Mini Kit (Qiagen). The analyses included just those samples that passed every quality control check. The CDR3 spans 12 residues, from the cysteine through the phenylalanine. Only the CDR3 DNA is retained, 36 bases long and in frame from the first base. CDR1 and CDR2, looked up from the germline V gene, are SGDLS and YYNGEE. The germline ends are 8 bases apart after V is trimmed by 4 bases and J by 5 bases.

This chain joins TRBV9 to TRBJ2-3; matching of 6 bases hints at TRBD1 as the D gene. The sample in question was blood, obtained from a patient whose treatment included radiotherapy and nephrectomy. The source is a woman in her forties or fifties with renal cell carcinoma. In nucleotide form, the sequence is TGTGCCAGCAGCCCGACAGGAGATACGCAGTATTTT. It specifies CASSPTGDTQYF.